These 27 T cell receptor beta chains were all obtained from the same sample, sequenced in a study of blood T cell repertoires in COVID-19. Assay: immunoSEQ multiplex PCR; the TCRdb copy retains only in-frame clones and omits some. The sample lists hundreds of thousands of clones; 85% to 90% were seen once. Sequences were obtained from peripheral blood. The receptors were sampled from a woman in her thirties with COVID-19, enrolled during active disease.

The chain uses TRBV10-3 and TRBJ2-7; possible D gene TRBD2, 6 bases. The CDR3 contains 15 residues. Trimming shortened V by 6 bases and J by 6 bases, and 21 bases separated the two germline ends. Germline assignment: CDR1 ENHRY and CDR2 SYGVKD. The CDR3 DNA follows: TGTGCCATCAGCGACGGCCGGACCGGGGAGGTCGAGCAGTACTTC. Translation: CAISDGRTGEVEQYF.

J is TRBJ1-6 and V is TRBV27; D is uncertain. V was cut by 5 bases and J by 3 bases, with 11 bases left in between. CDR3 length equals 15 residues. Germline CDR1 reads MNHEY; CDR2 reads SMNVEV (reference sequence). The DNA for the CDR3 is TGTGCCAGCAGTCCCCGAGAAGTCTATAATTCACCCCTCCACTTT. Translating it yields CASSPREVYNSPLHF.

The V and J genes are TRBV7-9 and TRBJ1-2; possibly TRBD1 for D (6 bases). CDR1 and CDR2 (germline): SEHNR, FQNEAQ (reference sequence). CDR3 length: 13 amino acids. Trimming shortened V by 5 bases and J by 4 bases, and 11 bases separated the two germline ends. The CDR3 nucleotides are TGTGCCAGCAGCGGGACAAGAAGCTATGGCTACACCTTC. It codes for CASSGTRSYGYTF. Filled out from reference TRBV7-9 and TRBJ1-2, the complete variable domain reads DTGVSQNPRHKITKRGQNVTFRCDPISEHNRLYWYRQTLGQGPEFLTYFQNEAQLEKSRLLSDRFSAERPKGSFSTLEIQRTEQGDSAMYLCASSGTRSYGYTFGSGTRLTVV.

This chain connects TRBV3-1 (or the pseudogene TRBV3-2) to TRBJ2-7; TRBD2 might be the D (6 bases). The V gene lost 6 bases and the J gene lost 4 bases, with 22 bases spanning the gap. Germline CDR1 LGHDT, CDR2 YNNKEL (reference sequence). The CDR3 extends over 16 amino acids. CDR3 in amino acids: CASSHERGPEGYEQYF. DNA of the CDR3: TGTGCCAGCAGTCATGAAAGGGGCCCGGAGGGTTACGAGCAGTACTTC.

CDR3 sequence reads: CASSTTGTGLNEQYF. The DNA for the CDR3 is TGTGCCAGCAGCACAACCGGGACAGGGTTAAACGAGCAGTACTTC. The chain recombines TRBV7-8 with TRBJ2-7, with 9 nucleotides matching TRBD1. Germline CDR1 SGHVS, CDR2 FQNEAQ. CDR3 length: 15 residues. J gave up 5 bases and V 5 bases, and 10 bases lay outside the gene matches.

The J gene is TRBJ2-7, the V gene TRBV27; D not certain. V was cut by 1 base and J by 4 bases, with 11 bases left in between. Per germline, CDR1 MNHEY and CDR2 SMNVEV (reference sequence). The CDR3 length is 14 residues. The CDR3 DNA follows: TGTGCCAGCAGTTTATATGGCGGAGAATACGAGCAGTACTTC. Residues: CASSLYGGEYEQYF.

The rearrangement links TRBV2 to TRBJ1-6, with a weak D call TRBD1 (6 bases). The germline gives CDR1 SNHLY, CDR2 FYNNEI. This CDR3 has 15 residues. V was trimmed by 8 bases and J by 7 bases, leaving 18 bases between them. The CDR3 loop reads CASHLAGEGNSPLHF. The CDR3 DNA is TGTGCCAGCCATCTGGCAGGGGAGGGCAATTCACCCCTCCACTTT.

The chain is built from TRBV19 and TRBJ1-1, with D perhaps TRBD1 (6 bases). Germline V lookup: CDR1 LNHDA, CDR2 SQIVND (reference sequence). The CDR3 spans 15 residues. V lost 7 bases and J 0 bases, leaving 15 bases between the germline ends. For the CDR3, the DNA is TGTGCCAGTACCCACTCGAAGGGGGTGAACACTGAAGCTTTCTTT. Protein: CASTHSKGVNTEAFF.

This rearrangement joins TRBV28 to TRBJ1-3; maybe TRBD1 (5 bases). Deletions cut 1 base from V and 1 base from J, with 14 bases between. Looked up from germline, CDR1 is MDHEN and CDR2 is SYDVKM. The CDR3 runs to 17 residues. This chain's CDR3 is CASSLYVGGKSGNTIYF. The CDR3 bases are TGTGCCAGCAGTTTATATGTGGGGGGGAAATCTGGAAACACCATATATTTT.

The chain employs TRBV2 and TRBJ2-3, with 7 positions matching TRBD2. CDR1 SNHLY and CDR2 FYNNEI come from the germline V gene. This CDR3 is built from 14 residues. J gave up 4 bases and V 6 bases, and 7 bases lay outside the gene matches. Written as DNA, the CDR3 is TGTGCCAGCAGGGGAGGGTCCGCCGCAGATACGCAGTATTTT. Residues: CASRGGSAADTQYF.

This clone was recorded a few times. This chain joins TRBV28 and TRBJ1-2, with 9 bases that match TRBD1. Germline V gene lookup returns CDR1 MDHEN and CDR2 SYDVKM. This CDR3 spans 15 amino acids. The V segment lost 4 bases and the J segment 8 bases; nucleotides outside the gene matches: 11. DNA for the CDR3: TGTGCCAGCAGTTCCCCTGGGACAGGGTTGGGGGGCTACACCTTC. The encoded protein is CASSSPGTGLGGYTF.

The genes are TRBV7-8 and TRBJ1-2; a weak D match, TRBD1 (5 bases). The CDR3 loop spans 16 amino acids. The V gene's germline CDR1 is SGHVS and CDR2 FQNEAQ. V was cut by 1 base and J by 10 bases, with 22 bases left in between. CDR3 residues: CASSLDPGFTLRDYTF. CDR3 nucleotides: TGTGCCAGCAGCTTAGATCCAGGGTTCACTCTGCGGGACTACACCTTC.

This clone showed up just once. Other nucleotide sequences from this sample produce the same CDR3. This rearrangement joins TRBV27 to TRBJ2-7, with a possible D match to TRBD1 (5 bases). Trimming left V 0 bases short and J 4 bases short, with 7 bases between. The CDR3 is 13 residues long. Germline assignment: CDR1 MNHEY and CDR2 SMNVEV (reference sequence). In DNA form, the CDR3 reads TGTGCCAGCAGTTTATCGGCAGGGTACGAGCAGTACTTC. It specifies CASSLSAGYEQYF.

The gene calls are TRBV2 and TRBJ1-4, with D unclear. V was pared by 6 bases and J by 10 bases, with 24 bases between. The CDR3 contains 16 residues. The V gene's germline CDR1 is SNHLY and CDR2 FYNNEI. CDR3 in DNA: TGTGCCAGCAGGGTCCGCGGAGGGTCAGCTCGGGGAAAACTGTTTTTT. This gives the protein CASRVRGGSARGKLFF.

The J gene is TRBJ1-1, the V gene TRBV29-1; 7 nucleotides align to TRBD1. The CDR3 is made up of 13 amino acids. The trim removed 7 bases at V and 4 bases at J, leaving 9 bases unmatched. Per germline, CDR1 SQVTM and CDR2 ANQGSEA. CDR3 sequence: CSALQGSRTEAFF. In nucleotides, the CDR3 is TGCAGCGCTTTACAGGGGTCGCGCACTGAAGCTTTCTTT.

V usage is TRBV28 and J usage is TRBJ2-7, with D hard to call. CDR1 is MDHEN, CDR2 SYDVKM, per germline. The length of the CDR3 is 11 residues. Trimming left V 3 bases short and J 5 bases short, with 5 bases between. The CDR3 spells CASSFSDEQYF. CDR3 nucleotide sequence: TGTGCCAGCAGTTTTTCGGACGAGCAGTACTTC.

The chain is built from TRBV19 and TRBJ1-6; no clear D. Trimming removed 3 bases from V and 0 bases from J, with 6 bases in between. The CDR3 spans 15 residues. Germline lookup yields CDR1 LNHDA and CDR2 SQIVND (reference sequence). CDR3: CASSITGSYNSPLHF. The DNA of the CDR3 is TGTGCCAGTAGTATTACCGGCTCCTATAATTCACCCCTCCACTTT.

The CDR3 DNA sequence: TGTGCCAGCAGCTCATCTAGGGAGCGCGAGCAGTACTTC. Its translation: CASSSSREREQYF. V usage is TRBV7-9 and J usage is TRBJ2-7, with a weak D call TRBD2 (5 bases). Trimming stripped 4 bases from V and 6 bases from J, with 13 bases between. Germline assignment: CDR1 SEHNR and CDR2 FQNEAQ (reference sequence). CDR3 length: 13 amino acids.

The chain carries TRBV5-1 and TRBJ2-1; a weak D match, TRBD2 (5 bases). Trimming took 4 bases from V and 0 from J, leaving 11 bases between them. CDR1 and CDR2 (germline): SGHRS, YFSETQ. The length of the CDR3 is 15 residues. The CDR3 nucleotides are TGCGCCAGCAGCACATCCCGGGACTCCTACAATGAGCAGTTCTTC. Its protein product is CASSTSRDSYNEQFF.

This clone was seen just once. The rearrangement uses TRBV4-1 and TRBJ1-5; D is undetermined. This CDR3 has 14 residues. Germline V CDR1 and CDR2: MGHRA, YSYEKL. With 1 base removed from V and 4 bases from J, the gap between germline ends came to 8 bases. The CDR3 region has the DNA TGCGCCAGCAGCCAAGGGGCGGGGAATCAGCCCCAGCATTTT. This codes for CASSQGAGNQPQHF.

The gene calls are TRBV5-4 and TRBJ1-5; no firm D call. The V end was cut by 4 bases, the J end by 7 bases, with 15 bases between. The germline CDR1 and CDR2 sequences are SGHNT and YYREEE (reference sequence). CDR3 length: 14 residues. The CDR3 bases are TGTGCCAGCAGCCCGACGCCCTCGGGGCAGCCCCAGCATTTT. It specifies CASSPTPSGQPQHF.

CDR3 sequence: CASSLVSGGVETQYF. In DNA form, the CDR3 reads TGCGCCAGCAGCTTGGTGTCAGGGGGCGTAGAGACCCAGTACTTC. The genes are TRBV5-1 and TRBJ2-5; 8 nucleotides align to TRBD1. The V gene end was trimmed by 0 bases and the J gene end by 4 bases; junction bases not matched to a gene: 5. Looked up from germline, CDR1 is SGHRS and CDR2 is YFSETQ. The CDR3 extends over 15 amino acids.

The CDR3 bases are TGTGCCAGCAGTCGACAGGGAACGAACACCGGGGAGCTGTTTTTT. Amino acids: CASSRQGTNTGELFF. The chain uses TRBV6-6 and TRBJ2-2; 7 nucleotides match TRBD1. With 5 bases clipped from V and 0 bases from J, the junction kept 3 bases outside the gene matches. Germline CDR1 MNHNY, CDR2 SVGAGI (reference sequence). The CDR3 consists of 15 residues.

Turning to this clone: This sample includes further DNA sequences coding for the same CDR3. The J gene is TRBJ2-7, the V gene TRBV7-9; 7 bases line up with TRBD1. Losses at the gene ends were 5 bases for V and 0 bases for J; bases not matched to a gene: 4. Germline V gives CDR1 SEHNR, CDR2 FQNEAQ (reference sequence). This CDR3 spans 14 amino acids. CDR3 amino acids: CASSPTGVSYEQYF. The CDR3 bases are TGTGCCAGCAGCCCTACAGGGGTCTCCTACGAGCAGTACTTC.

The CDR3 bases are TGCGCCAGCAGCCAAGTCTGGACAAGTGCCAAAAACATTCAGTACTTC. It translates to CASSQVWTSAKNIQYF. The chain carries TRBV4-1 and TRBJ2-4; D is possibly TRBD1 (5 bases). V was pared by 1 base and J by 1 base, with 11 bases between. CDR3 length: 16 amino acids. Germline V gene sequence: CDR1 MGHRA, CDR2 YSYEKL.

The chain carries TRBV27 and TRBJ2-7; TRBD2 might be the D (6 bases). The CDR3 is 16 residues long. Trimming removed 0 bases at V and 0 bases at J, with 12 bases between. In germline, CDR1 is MNHEY, CDR2 SMNVEV (reference sequence). The CDR3 bases are TGTGCCAGCAGTTTATCGATGGCGGGGAGCTCCTACGAGCAGTACTTC. This translates into CASSLSMAGSSYEQYF.

The J gene is TRBJ2-1, the V gene TRBV7-8; unclear D gene. The ends were cut back, 5 bases at V and 9 bases at J, with 17 bases in the middle. Germline V lookup: CDR1 SGHVS, CDR2 FQNEAQ. The CDR3 is made up of 14 amino acids. CDR3: CASSPLSRLIEQFF. In nucleotides, the CDR3 is TGTGCCAGCAGCCCCTTATCGCGGCTTATTGAGCAGTTCTTC.